This paragraph reports one TCR beta chain. The antigen is unknown. Per germline, CDR1 SEHNR and CDR2 FQNEAQ (reference sequence). CDR3 length: 18 residues. The V end was cut by 0 bases, the J end by 2 bases, with 18 bases between. The sample belongs to a study of cytomegalovirus exposure and HLA in healthy donors. Both 60 Vbeta primers and 13 Jbeta primers went into the PCR. Sequencing used immunoSEQ multiplex PCR; TCRdb keeps in-frame clones, though not all of them. This table has about 69,000 clones, about 80% appearing once. Study-level results: A few CMV-associated chains were confirmed in vitro to be specific for CMV antigens.

The TCR was taken from a man younger than 35 in good health and CMV-seronegative. The specimen sequenced was PBMCs. The rearrangement links TRBV7-9 to TRBJ2-3; possibly TRBD2 for D (5 bases). CDR3 DNA: TGTGCCAGCAGCTTAGCGGCTGACCGCGACTATCCCACAGATACGCAGTATTTT. Translating gives CASSLAADRDYPTDTQYF.